A selection of T cell receptor beta chains follows, all from one sample in a study of identifying expanded T cells in peripheral blood. Method: immunoSEQ multiplex PCR; TCRdb's copy keeps in-frame clones and lacks some. The sample includes more than 95,000 clones, roughly 80% of them seen just once. Sequenced input: blood. All receptors derive from a person aged 18-70 years in good health. The CDR3 runs from the conserved cysteine through the conserved F or W. The order of the fields is J gene, D gene, V gene, clone size, CDR3 protein, CDR3 DNA. D genes are given only for firm matches. Only part of the rows carry a size: once, few, many, or a class if the clone is expanded.

J gene: TRBJ1-3; D gene: -; V gene: TRBV7-2; clone size: -; CDR3 protein: CASSLVSSGNTIYF; CDR3 DNA: TGTGCCAGCAGCTTAGTCAGCTCTGGAAACACCATATATTTT
J gene: TRBJ1-2; D gene: -; V gene: TRBV5-5; clone size: -; CDR3 protein: CAIISYTF; CDR3 DNA: TGTGCCATTATTAGCTACACCTTC
J gene: TRBJ1-1; D gene: -; V gene: TRBV7-2; clone size: -; CDR3 protein: CASTRNTEAFF; CDR3 DNA: TGTGCCAGCACCCGTAACACTGAAGCTTTCTTT
J gene: TRBJ1-1; D gene: -; V gene: TRBV6-1; clone size: few; CDR3 protein: CASSRPGRRIDAFF; CDR3 DNA: TGTGCCAGCAGTCGTCCGGGACGGAGGATTGACGCTTTCTTT
J gene: TRBJ1-1; D gene: -; V gene: TRBV7-9; clone size: -; CDR3 protein: CASSLARHGTFF; CDR3 DNA: TGTGCCAGCAGCTTAGCGAGGCACGGCACTTTCTTT
J gene: TRBJ1-6; D gene: -; V gene: TRBV5-6; clone size: -; CDR3 protein: CASSLLTGDFLNSPLHF; CDR3 DNA: TGTGCCAGCAGCTTGTTGACAGGAGACTTCCTAAATTCACCCCTCCACTTT
J gene: TRBJ1-5; D gene: -; V gene: TRBV5-6; clone size: -; CDR3 protein: CASSSGDGSGLVQPQHF; CDR3 DNA: TGTGCCAGCAGCTCAGGAGACGGAAGTGGGCTTGTTCAGCCCCAGCATTTT
J gene: TRBJ2-7; D gene: -; V gene: TRBV27; clone size: -; CDR3 protein: CASSYDGTYEQYF; CDR3 DNA: TGTGCCAGCAGTTACGACGGAACCTACGAGCAGTACTTC
J gene: TRBJ1-6; D gene: -; V gene: TRBV7-9; clone size: -; CDR3 protein: CASSSDSSSYNSPLHF; CDR3 DNA: TGTGCCAGCAGCTCAGACAGTAGCTCCTATAATTCACCCCTCCACTTT
J gene: TRBJ1-3; D gene: -; V gene: TRBV2; clone size: few; CDR3 protein: CASSESGRSGNTIYF; CDR3 DNA: TGTGCCAGCAGTGAGTCGGGGAGGTCTGGAAACACCATATATTTT
J gene: TRBJ2-5; D gene: -; V gene: TRBV11-3; clone size: -; CDR3 protein: CASKAGPETQYF; CDR3 DNA: TGTGCCAGCAAGGCCGGGCCAGAGACCCAGTACTTC
J gene: TRBJ2-3; D gene: -; V gene: TRBV5-1; clone size: once; CDR3 protein: CASSLQESTDTQYF; CDR3 DNA: TGCGCCAGCAGCTTACAGGAAAGCACAGATACGCAGTATTTT
J gene: TRBJ2-2; D gene: -; V gene: TRBV6-1; clone size: once; CDR3 protein: CASTEGPNTGELFF; CDR3 DNA: TGTGCCAGCACCGAAGGGCCGAACACCGGGGAGCTGTTTTTT
J gene: TRBJ1-4; D gene: -; V gene: TRBV10-3; clone size: -; CDR3 protein: CATKSDGSANEKLFF; CDR3 DNA: TGTGCCACGAAATCAGATGGCTCGGCGAATGAAAAACTGTTTTTT